Described below is a single T cell receptor beta chain sequence and its context. Its target is unknown. This table comes from immunoSEQ multiplex PCR, and its TCRdb copy is limited to in-frame clones, with some not included. The repertoire holds over 13,000 clones, approximately 90% seen once, with roughly 11% in the top ten. The source of the sample is a study of PD-1 blockade in mismatch repair-deficient tumors. As for time point: identical roughly 11-day culture without peptide (control). Mismatch repair deficiency was confirmed in all patients, by PCR or immunohistochemistry. Baseline for clone expansion was a parallel culture with no peptide. V dropped 4 bases and J dropped 8; count of bases not matched to a gene: 5. The CDR3 consists of 14 residues. The V gene's germline CDR1 is SGDLS and CDR2 YYNGEE. Study results and limitations: Tumor-resident clones, often undetectable pretreatment in blood, expanded then contracted after pembrolizumab.

The sequences come from cells cultured in vitro, collected from a patient treated with pembrolizumab. The receptor's source is an adult with mismatch repair-deficient cancer. This chain joins TRBV9 and TRBJ2-1; 11 bases align to TRBD2. The CDR3, as DNA: TGTGCCAGCAGCCTTCTAGCGGGAGGTCATGAGCAGTTCTTC. This sequence encodes CASSLLAGGHEQFF.